This TCR beta chain was identified in a study of cytomegalovirus exposure and HLA in healthy donors (dated by TCRdb to the late 2010s). At the level of the whole study: An earlier analysis of about 560 of the donors reported approximately 300 Gb of sequence data and roughly 120 million unique TCR beta sequences obtained from about 179 million T cells. About 330 gigabases of sequencing data and around 90 million unique TCR sequences made up an early release that covered roughly 670 HLA-typed donors. Among the roughly 410 genotyped donors, about 83% belonged to the genetic ancestry cluster associated with self-reported Caucasian donors. The study was designed to test whether signatures of past pathogen exposure could be identified by cataloging public T cell receptors. The T cell repertoires of 550 to 850 subjects were profiled by immunosequencing and related to cytomegalovirus serostatus. A separate validation cohort of over a hundred different subjects was used in addition to the roughly 640-subject first cohort. To predict cytomegalovirus infection status, the study combined high-throughput TCR immunosequencing, statistical association of individual TCRs with disease status, and machine learning. A later analysis re-examined previously published TCR beta repertoires from around 670 donors and added high-resolution HLA genotyping to investigate patterns of TCR occurrence. Rather than using new phenotypic data, the later analysis identified candidate immune exposures from TCR beta sequences and from how often those sequences occurred across donors. An earlier analysis of 587 of the donors used high-throughput TCR beta sequencing to judge whether each TCR beta V gene segment behaved as functional or pseudogenic. Donor age, sex, ethnicity and CMV serostatus were compiled alongside the repertoire data. A later genetic analysis used genome-wide SNP genotypes for about 65% of the 666 donors, treating that subset as a discovery cohort. All discovery cohort repertoires had been generated on a single sequencing platform. Both class I and class II loci were covered by HLA typing, at four-digit resolution. The number of donors typed differed by locus, with about 629-640 for A, B, C, DRB1 and DQB1, 522 for DQA1, about 610 for DPA1, and some 440 for DPB1. Roughly 5 DR-DQ haplotypes were handled as single units for association and clustering, since linkage in the cohort was strong. Among about 410 genotyped donors of the cohort, an average of roughly 230,000 unique TCR beta nucleotide sequences was sequenced per donor, of which 15% to 20% were non-productive.

The method behind the library was the immunoSEQ multiplex PCR assay. For the multiplex PCR, a mixture combining 60 forward primers for TCR Vbeta segments and 13 reverse primers for TCR Jbeta segments was used. Amplification of the CDR3 region of rearranged TCR beta genes was performed with a multiplex PCR assay on genomic DNA. On the Illumina HiSeq System, the amplified TCR beta libraries were sequenced as 87-base-pair reads. The study's processing was this. A later analysis counted approximately 84 million unique TCR beta chains across the 666 repertoires, and roughly 9.9 million of these chains were shared by at least two donors. To remove PCR and sequencing errors, raw reads were error-corrected and collapsed into unique sequences using a nearest-neighbor algorithm that merged closely related sequences. Alignment of CDR3 sequences to IMGT reference sequences was used to assign V, D and J gene segments. Each retained sequence needed at least a six-nucleotide match to both a V gene segment and a J gene segment. Rearrangements were called productive when the CDR3 lacked stop codons and stayed in frame with V and J; all others were non-productive. Following IMGT convention, CDR3 was defined as the stretch from the second conserved V-encoded cysteine to the conserved J-encoded phenylalanine. In an earlier analysis of around 540 of the donors, sequences lacking an unambiguous match to a single V gene segment were excluded. In an earlier analysis of 587 of the donors, a V segment was called functional when productive rearrangements were above 56.7%, and segregating when the standard deviation between donors exceeded 5%. A statistical classification framework was built for diagnosing cytomegalovirus status from the catalog of TCR beta chain sequences. A later analysis assigned V and J genes by comparing TCR nucleotide sequences with IMGT/GENE-DB human TR gene sequences. In a later analysis, CDR3 sequences and most-parsimonious VDJ recombination scenarios were assigned using the TCRdist pipeline. A later analysis defined each TCR beta chain by its CDR3 amino acid sequence plus V-gene family, and excluded reads lacking a unique V-gene family. A later analysis removed 450 to 600 highly shared, low-generation-probability nucleotide sequences to deal with suspected cross-contamination and a sequencing artifact. For each public chain, a later analysis derived a clonal expansion index from normalized ranks of inferred template counts within each repertoire. Generation probabilities in a later analysis came from a VDJ recombination model fitted to out-of-frame rearrangements, and those results were checked against IGoR. Hypergeometric tests were used in a later analysis to score TCR-TCR, TCR-HLA and TCR-CMV co-occurrence, with a repertoire-size bias correction applied to the TCR pairs. False discovery rates were estimated in a later analysis by permuting HLA or CMV assignments 20 times. In a later analysis, co-occurring TCRs were grouped using DBSCAN, and TCRdist sequence similarity was added for clustering within HLA-allele-positive subsets. For co-occurrence clustering, repertoires with fewer than 30,000 or more than 120,000 public chains were excluded, along with 5 or 6 repertoires with anomalous nucleotide sharing. The table comes from immuneACCESS by way of TCRdb, which keeps in-frame sequences with V and J called. Part of the clones is missing from these tables; in studies checked, under half for an unresolved V gene and the rest for unknown reasons. For V, J and clone size, that table is used; D and trimming come from the DNA. The sample table contains 60,000 to 70,000 clones; only one count was recorded for about 75% of them. Of the sample, roughly 25% is held by the ten largest clones.

Turning to this clone: Its target antigen remains unknown. Base qualities were left out, and no much larger clone turns up one base away.

In total, roughly 670 healthy bone marrow donors made up the cohort. Cohort members were all nominally healthy when sampled, although unrecorded immune exposures were likely present. The donor was CMV seropositive and was included in the group of almost 300 seropositive cohort members. Each donor provided a peripheral blood sample, and peripheral blood mononuclear cells were used for TCR beta sequencing. Genomic DNA extraction from the blood cell samples was performed with the Qiagen DNeasy Blood Extraction Kit. The CDR3 sequence holds 17 residues, the cysteine and phenylalanine included. The kept DNA is CDR3 alone, 51 bases in frame from the first base. Trimming takes 0 bases off V and 3 bases off J; junction bases not matched to a gene: 12. Based on the germline V gene (reference sequence), the CDR1 and CDR2 sequences are GTSNPN and SVGIG. Broad study findings and their caveats: Most TCR sequences were seen in very few donors, while some public TCRs were found in many individuals. A later analysis found that HLA-associated TCR beta chains were more clonally expanded and had lower generation probabilities than equally common non-associated chains. Sequencing depth was assumed to be roughly uniform across donors in the presence/absence analyses, though that assumption may not hold. According to a later analysis, most CMV-associated TCR beta chains appeared to be HLA-restricted, and the HLA associations seemed to be driven largely by CMV exposure. A few of the identified cytomegalovirus-associated TCR beta chains were confirmed in vitro to be specific for cytomegalovirus antigens. A cluster of highly shared sequence variants was judged likely to be a technical artifact of the sequencing pipeline. When HLA alleles, especially DR and DQ, strongly co-occurred, attributing TCR associations to individual alleles was difficult. A total of roughly 160 TCR beta chains were listed by the study as associated with cytomegalovirus. Because some donors lacked HLA typing at each locus, the association tests relied only on the typed subset. At a false discovery rate of 0.05, a later analysis linked approximately 18,000 TCR beta sequences to specific HLA alleles. In a later analysis, the rate of TCR association differed among HLA loci, with DRB1 alleles having the most associated TCRs and HLA-C alleles having the fewest. In this cohort, only TCR beta chains were sequenced, and detectable features were limited by the absence of alpha or paired-chain data. The authors suggested that the approach could potentially be generalized to other disease states and immunological phenotypes. Several of the top co-occurrence clusters appeared to be linked to parvovirus B19, influenza, CMV and Epstein-Barr virus, according to a later analysis. A later genetic analysis associated a missense DCLRE1C variant with V-gene and J-gene trimming of TCR beta chains, and an independent cohort replicated the association. Cytomegalovirus status was reported to be diagnosed by the classifier with high specificity and sensitivity in both the original and validation cohorts. An earlier analysis of around 500 of the donors showed that most TCR beta V segments appeared in productive rearrangements either about 90% or about 30% of the time, which broadly matched IMGT annotations. Some IMGT-functional V segments, including TRBV6-2 and TRBV6-3, could not be told apart with the 87-base-pair reads, so those segments were excluded. A further reported finding was that TCR beta sequences accurately predicted the HLA-A and HLA-B alleles for most subjects in the first cohort. Because counts were too low, 15 to 20 rarely observed V segments, including chromosome 9 orphons, were left out of the earlier analysis of some 600 of the donors. A later genetic analysis reported fewer N-insertions in productive TCRs among donors in an Asian-associated ancestry cluster than the roughly 640-donor mean. Correlated functional status among segregating V segments might be attributable to linkage disequilibrium, but an unknown experimental factor could not be ruled out. CMV serostatus was the only immune exposure information available for the cohort.

Sequencing used PBMCs. The receptor was isolated from a woman between 40 and 55 years old in good health and CMV-seropositive. The chain uses TRBV30 and TRBJ1-1, with 8 bases matching TRBD1. The nucleotide sequence is TGTGCCTGGAGTGTAGGGGCCCTGGGACAGGCGGACACTGAAGCTTTCTTT. It translates as CAWSVGALGQADTEAFF.